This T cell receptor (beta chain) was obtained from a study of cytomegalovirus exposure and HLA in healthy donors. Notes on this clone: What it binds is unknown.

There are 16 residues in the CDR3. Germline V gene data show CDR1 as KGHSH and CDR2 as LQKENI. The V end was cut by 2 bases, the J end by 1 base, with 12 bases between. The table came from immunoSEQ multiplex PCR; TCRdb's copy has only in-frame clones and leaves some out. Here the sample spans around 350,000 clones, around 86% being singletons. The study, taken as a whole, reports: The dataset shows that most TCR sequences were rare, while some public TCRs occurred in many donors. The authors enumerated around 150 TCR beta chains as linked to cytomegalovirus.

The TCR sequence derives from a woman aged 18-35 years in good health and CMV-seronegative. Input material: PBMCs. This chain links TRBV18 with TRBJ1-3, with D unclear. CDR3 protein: CASSPISESSGNTIYF. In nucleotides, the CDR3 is TGTGCCAGCTCACCAATTTCGGAGTCTTCTGGAAACACCATATATTTT.